The 28 T cell receptor beta chains given below trace back to one sample, sequenced in a study of cytomegalovirus exposure and HLA in healthy donors. In the PCR, 60 Vbeta and 13 Jbeta primers were used. The data were produced by immunoSEQ multiplex PCR, yet TCRdb's version contains in-frame clones alone and is incomplete. The table shows hundreds of thousands of clones, with roughly 80% occurring only once. The sequenced material came from PBMCs. The source of these receptors is a male donor in good health and CMV-seronegative.

To note about this clone: One junction end disagrees with the germline gene, perhaps due to a read error. V usage is TRBV29-1 and J usage is TRBJ1-2; TRBD1 aligns across 10 bases. This CDR3 spans 13 amino acids. CDR1 and CDR2 from the germline V gene are SQVTM and ANQGSEA. The CDR3 DNA sequence: TGCAGCGTCGAAGGACAGGGGGTTTATGGCTACACCTTC. Its translation is CSVEGQGVYGYTF.

The V gene is TRBV7-9, the J gene TRBJ2-5, with D perhaps TRBD1 (5 bases). The J call may be mistaken, given a closer DNA end match to TRBJ2-7. Germline assignment: CDR1 SEHNR and CDR2 FQNEAQ (reference sequence). The CDR3 has 14 amino acids. CDR3 protein: CASSMTAPPYEQYF. The CDR3 DNA sequence: TGTGCCAGCAGCATGACAGCTCCCCCCTACGAGCAGTACTTC.

The chain links TRBV29-1 to TRBJ1-2, with D uncertain. The CDR3 totals 12 residues. V was clipped by 4 bases and J by 6 bases, with 12 bases between them. Germline V lookup: CDR1 SQVTM, CDR2 ANQGSEA. The CDR3 sequence: CSVGSESHGYTF. In DNA form, the CDR3 reads TGCAGCGTTGGTAGTGAGTCCCATGGCTACACCTTC. The full variable domain, with the rest looked up from reference TRBV29-1 and TRBJ1-2, is SAVISQKPSRDICQRGTSLTIQCQVDSQVTMMFWYRQQPGQSLTLIATANQGSEATYESGFVIDKFPISRPNLTFSTLTVSNMSPEDSSIYLCSVGSESHGYTFGSGTRLTVV.

This clone has a single count. The V and J genes are TRBV27 and TRBJ2-3, with TRBD1 identical over 8 bases. The CDR3 contains 19 residues. Germline values: CDR1 MNHEY, CDR2 SMNVEV (reference sequence). With 7 bases clipped from V and 4 bases from J, the junction kept 22 bases outside the gene matches. In nucleotides, the CDR3 is TGTGCCAGCATTAAATCAGGGAGACAGGGGAGTGAGGAGGCAGATACGCAGTATTTT. Encoded protein: CASIKSGRQGSEEADTQYF.

This clone was found a few times. V usage is TRBV5-5 and J usage is TRBJ1-1, with a possible D match to TRBD1 (6 bases). The germline V gene encodes CDR1 SGHKS and CDR2 YYEKEE (reference sequence). V dropped 1 base and J dropped 1 base, with 14 bases sitting between them. The CDR3 spans 16 residues. The CDR3 protein is CASSLSLQGRNTEAFF. The CDR3 region has the DNA TGTGCCAGCAGCTTGTCCCTACAGGGTAGGAACACTGAAGCTTTCTTT.

The chain is built from TRBV10-2 and TRBJ2-1, with TRBD2 matching 7 bases. This CDR3 has 15 residues. The V segment lost 0 bases and the J segment 7 bases; nucleotides outside the gene matches: 6. The V gene's germline CDR1 is WSHSY and CDR2 SAAADI. CDR3 DNA sequence: TGCGCCAGCAGTGAGTCTGCGGGAGCTCGTAATGAGCAGTTCTTC. It translates to CASSESAGARNEQFF.

The rearrangement uses TRBV6-5 and TRBJ2-7; 8 nucleotides agree with TRBD1. V trimming: 6 bases; J trimming: 12 bases; junction bases outside the gene matches: 10. The CDR3 spans 12 residues. CDR1 and CDR2 (germline): MNHEY, SVGAGI. CDR3 sequence: CASSPGQGATYF. The CDR3 coding sequence is TGTGCCAGCAGCCCCGGACAGGGAGCCACGTACTTC.

The chain uses TRBV13 and TRBJ2-1; 12 bases match TRBD2. Germline CDR1 PRHDT, CDR2 FYEKMQ (reference sequence). The CDR3 length is 15 residues. The V and J ends lost 6 bases and 4 bases, in that order; junction bases with no gene match: 4. The CDR3 protein is CASRGLAGGYNEQFF. DNA for the CDR3: TGTGCCAGCAGAGGCCTAGCGGGAGGGTACAATGAGCAGTTCTTC.

This chain connects TRBV28 to TRBJ2-7, with TRBD2 matching 8 bases. CDR3 length equals 15 residues. Germline CDR1 MDHEN, CDR2 SYDVKM. V lost 5 bases to trimming and J lost 3 bases; unmatched junction nucleotides: 9. CDR3 protein: CASSPLLAVNYEQYF. As DNA, the CDR3 is TGTGCCAGCAGTCCATTACTAGCGGTGAACTACGAGCAGTACTTC.

The chain combines TRBV7-6 with TRBJ2-2; D is ambiguous. V was trimmed by 3 bases and J by 6 bases, leaving 5 bases between them. Germline CDR1 reads SGHVS; CDR2 reads FNYEAQ. The CDR3 is 12 amino acids. The DNA of the CDR3 is TGTGCCAGCAGCTTTAGATCCGGGGAGCTGTTTTTT. Translation: CASSFRSGELFF. The complete variable domain, with remaining parts taken from reference TRBV7-6 and TRBJ2-2, reads GAGVSQSPRYKVTKRGQDVALRCDPISGHVSLYWYRQALGQGPEFLTYFNYEAQQDKSGLPNDRFSAERPEGSISTLTIQRTEQRDSAMYRCASSFRSGELFFGEGSRLTVL.

The table lists this clone with a few counts. The gene calls are TRBV10-3 and TRBJ1-4, with a possible D match to TRBD1 (6 bases). Looked up from germline, CDR1 is ENHRY and CDR2 is SYGVKD. The CDR3 totals 15 residues. Trimming stripped 2 bases from V and 7 bases from J, with 14 bases between. The CDR3: CAISEPWDIGEKLFF. The CDR3 DNA is TGTGCCATCAGTGAGCCCTGGGACATAGGTGAAAAACTGTTTTTT.

This clone was observed a handful of times. V usage is TRBV5-4 and J usage is TRBJ1-2, with a weak D call TRBD1 (5 bases). The CDR3 is 14 amino acids. V shed 4 bases and J shed 9 bases, with 19 bases lying between them. Germline lookup yields CDR1 SGHNT and CDR2 YYREEE (reference sequence). CDR3 residues: CASSTEYRSFSYTF. DNA of the CDR3: TGTGCCAGCAGCACCGAATACAGGTCTTTCAGCTACACCTTC.

The chain has TRBV18 and TRBJ2-7; a possible D gene is TRBD1 (7 bases). This CDR3 comprises 15 residues. Per the germline V gene, CDR1 is KGHSH and CDR2 is LQKENI. V was pared by 1 base and J by 5 bases, with 15 bases between. CDR3 amino acids: CASSPRAGGSDEQYF. DNA of the CDR3: TGTGCCAGCTCACCACGTGCAGGGGGGTCCGACGAGCAGTACTTC.

V and J are TRBV27 and TRBJ1-5; D may be TRBD1 (5 bases). Trimming left V 4 bases short and J 3 bases short, with 10 bases between. The CDR3 extends over 14 amino acids. Germline-derived CDR1 and CDR2 are MNHEY and SMNVEV (reference sequence). The CDR3 DNA reads as TGTGCCAGCAGTTGGGGAGGGGACAATCAGCCCCAGCATTTT. It codes for CASSWGGDNQPQHF.

This chain connects TRBV6-4 to TRBJ2-3, with TRBD2 identical over 16 bases. V lost 0 bases to trimming and J lost 2 bases; unmatched junction nucleotides: 8. CDR1 and CDR2 (germline): MRHNA, SNTAGT. CDR3 length equals 20 residues. This CDR3 is CASSDSGLAGGPSSTDTQYF. CDR3 sequence (DNA): TGTGCCAGCAGTGACTCGGGACTAGCGGGAGGGCCCTCATCCACAGATACGCAGTATTTT.

This clone was observed a handful of times. This specimen includes other DNA sequences encoding the same CDR3. CDR3: CASRRDSSYEQYF. The CDR3 nucleotides read TGTGCCAGCAGGCGTGACAGTTCTTACGAGCAGTACTTC. The genes are TRBV27 and TRBJ2-7; D perhaps matches TRBD1 (5 bases). V was clipped by 6 bases and J by 4 bases, with 13 bases between them. This CDR3 has 13 amino acids. Germline V lookup: CDR1 MNHEY, CDR2 SMNVEV (reference sequence).

This clone appeared a single time. V and J are TRBV19 and TRBJ1-1; TRBD1 aligns across 9 bases. J gave up 1 base and V 5 bases, and 2 bases lay outside the gene matches. Germline V gives CDR1 LNHDA, CDR2 SQIVND (reference sequence). The CDR3 runs 14 residues. CDR3 loop: CASSPGQGNTEAFF. The DNA of the CDR3 is TGTGCCAGTAGTCCGGGACAGGGGAACACTGAAGCTTTCTTT.

The rearrangement joins TRBV7-3 to TRBJ2-5; 8 bases align to TRBD2. The DNA end is a closer match to TRBJ2-7, so the J assignment may be wrong. Per germline, CDR1 SGHTA and CDR2 FQGTGA. There are 14 residues in the CDR3. The CDR3 region has the DNA TGTGCCAGCAGCGCACCGGGACTAGGTGACGAGCAGTACTTC. Its protein is CASSAPGLGDEQYF.

CDR3 coding DNA: TGCGCCAGCAGCTTCGTGGTAGCGGGCCTAGGACAAGAGACCCAGTACTTC. This codes for CASSFVVAGLGQETQYF. This chain uses TRBV5-1 with TRBJ2-5; 7 nucleotides match TRBD2. Looked up from germline, CDR1 is SGHRS and CDR2 is YFSETQ. The junction had 12 bases not matched to a gene; V was cut back by 2 bases and J by 2 bases. CDR3 length: 17 residues.

The J gene is TRBJ2-1, the V gene TRBV6-1, with D perhaps matching TRBD1 (6 bases). The CDR3 totals 15 residues. The V gene's germline CDR1 is MNHNS and CDR2 SASEGT. The V end lost 3 bases, the J end lost 4 bases, and 13 bases lay between the germline ends. The CDR3 here is CASSEDSTTYNEQFF. CDR3 DNA sequence: TGTGCCAGCAGTGAGGACAGCACCACTTACAATGAGCAGTTCTTC.

The V and J genes are TRBV15 and TRBJ1-5; 9 bases align to TRBD1. J was trimmed by 8 bases and V by 3 bases; bases with no gene match: 8. The CDR3 spans 15 residues. Germline-derived CDR1 and CDR2 are LNHNV and YYDKDF (reference sequence). CDR3 sequence (DNA): TGTGCCACCAGCAGGAGAACAGGGGGCGCGGAGCCCCAGCATTTT. Translated, it gives CATSRRTGGAEPQHF.

The chain couples TRBV28 to TRBJ1-2; D is ambiguous. Germline V gives CDR1 MDHEN, CDR2 SYDVKM. V was clipped by 7 bases and J by 4 bases, with 10 bases between them. The CDR3 loop spans 12 amino acids. This CDR3 is CASKGLGYGYTF. The CDR3 nucleotides are TGTGCCAGCAAAGGACTGGGCTATGGCTACACCTTC.

The J gene is TRBJ1-2, the V gene TRBV9; D remains unclear. The V and J ends lost 3 bases and 1 base respectively, with 13 bases between them. This CDR3 is built from 15 residues. Germline V gives CDR1 SGDLS, CDR2 YYNGEE. Here the CDR3 reads CASSAGLGLNYGYTF. In nucleotides, the CDR3 is TGTGCCAGCAGCGCGGGATTAGGACTTAACTATGGCTACACCTTC.

The V and J genes are TRBV9 and TRBJ2-5; the match to TRBD2 covers 7 bases. The end of the DNA fits TRBJ2-7 better, so the J call may be wrong. This CDR3 comprises 15 residues. Looked up from germline, CDR1 is SGDLS and CDR2 is YYNGEE. The CDR3 spells CASSVGLAAPYEQYF. The CDR3 DNA is TGTGCCAGCAGCGTAGGGCTAGCGGCCCCCTACGAGCAGTACTTC.

This clone came up once. The chain joins TRBV19 to TRBJ2-1; TRBD1 agrees at 7 bases. Germline-derived CDR1 and CDR2 are LNHDA and SQIVND (reference sequence). This CDR3 spans 16 amino acids. The V segment lost 1 base and the J segment 1 base; nucleotides outside the gene matches: 4. In DNA, the CDR3 is TGTGCCAGTAGTATAGGTGGGACAGTATCCTACAATGAGCAGTTCTTC. It specifies CASSIGGTVSYNEQFF.

The rearrangement uses TRBV29-1 and TRBJ2-2; maybe TRBD1 (6 bases). The V gene lost 1 base and the J gene lost 5 bases, with 17 bases spanning the gap. Germline V gene sequence: CDR1 SQVTM, CDR2 ANQGSEA. The CDR3 consists of 16 residues. The CDR3 nucleotides read TGCAGCGTTGAAGTTAAGAAGGGGGTAAAGACCGGGGAGCTGTTTTTT. This sequence encodes CSVEVKKGVKTGELFF.

The chain couples TRBV18 to TRBJ2-7, with TRBD2 as a possible D gene (6 bases). The CDR3 contains 14 residues. Trimming stripped 0 bases from V and 3 bases from J, with 9 bases between. Per germline, CDR1 KGHSH and CDR2 LQKENI. The CDR3 DNA is TGTGCCAGCTCACCACCGACCGGGAGCTACGAGCAGTACTTC. The encoded protein is CASSPPTGSYEQYF.

The chain recombines TRBV5-6 with TRBJ1-1, with 8 bases lining up with TRBD1. This CDR3 is 14 amino acids long. Germline trimming cut 2 bases from V and 8 bases from J; bases unmatched to any gene: 8. The germline V gene encodes CDR1 SGHDT and CDR2 YYEEEE. DNA of the CDR3: TGTGCCAGCAGCTTCTCGACAGGGGCGGCAGAAGCTTTCTTT. Translated, it gives CASSFSTGAAEAFF.